The T cell receptor (beta chain) under discussion was sequenced for a study of CD8 T cells in Susac syndrome. On the study more broadly: Sequenced Susac syndrome patients included roughly 6 with clinically active disease and about eight in remission.

CDR3 size: 14 residues. Germline loops: CDR1 SQVTM, CDR2 ANQGSEA. V lost 1 base and J lost 3, with 9 bases in between. RNA in amounts of roughly 0.5 to 1 ug was reverse transcribed with random hexamers. TCRdb processed the immunoSEQ multiplex PCR reads anew with MiXCR; each CDR3 protein has one entry. In the table there are just over 150,000 distinct CDR3 sequences, approximately 96% of which are singletons. TEMRA cells underwent FACS enrichment and CD8+ and CD4+ T cells underwent negative isolation. The chain has TRBV29-1 and TRBJ2-2; D remains unclear. The sequence was obtained from a human donor with Susac syndrome. Sequenced sample: CD4+ T cells from PBMCs. CDR3 in amino acids: CSVEVPGHTGELFF. The DNA for the CDR3 is TGCAGCGTTGAAGTCCCAGGACACACCGGGGAGCTGTTTTTT.